There are a few counts of the clone carrying this TCR beta chain. Its antigen is undetermined. This sample stems from a study of T-cell reconstitution after alpha-beta-depleted transplantation in children. General study results and limits: Surviving recipient T cells and thymic progenitors accounted for the high day-60 TCRbeta diversity observed in some patients. At the one-year point after transplant, T-cell counts and TCRbeta diversity were found to come mostly from T cells that had been newly produced. The origin of alpha-beta T cells about two months after transplant was reportedly several hundred expanded graft clones.

V was pared by 7 bases and J by 6 bases, with 11 bases of the junction left unmatched. CDR3 size: 14 residues. CDR1 is SGHRS, CDR2 YFSETQ, per germline. A library of TCRbeta sequences, prepared with unique molecular identifiers, was generated. TCRdb reanalysed the PCR reads using MiXCR and keeps one entry per CDR3 protein. The table lists more than 500,000 distinct CDR3 sequences, 9.5% to 12% of them singletons, with around 15% in the top ten. The sample in question was PBMCs, mostly from graft donor cells, obtained 180 days after TCRalphabeta/CD19-depleted stem cell transplant. The origin of this receptor is a female patient aged 2 to 10 who had a stem cell transplant for aplastic anemia, so the T cells may come from the graft donor. The rearrangement uses TRBV5-1 and TRBJ1-1; 8 nucleotides line up with TRBD1. The CDR3 nucleotides are TGCGCCAGCGGAAGGGGGACAGGTACGCCTGAAGCTTTCTTT. This gives the protein CASGRGTGTPEAFF.